This T cell receptor beta chain was identified during a study of blood T cell repertoires in COVID-19. About the research overall: Sites across the United States, Italy and Spain contributed samples from acute and convalescent COVID-19. PBMCs, B-cell-depleted T cells, or T cells were the source of the cDNA or gDNA that made up the material.

This CDR3 contains 15 residues. Germline assignment: CDR1 SNHLY and CDR2 FYNNEI. The V gene lost 6 bases and the J gene lost 9 bases, with 21 bases spanning the gap. Clones were sequenced by immunoSEQ multiplex PCR, and TCRdb holds only the in-frame ones, with some missing. The data contain around 300,000 clones, around nine tenths of them singletons. Participants spanned ages about 18 to 90 years and resided in roughly 22 US areas. The source material was PBMCs or T cells enriched from blood (not recorded which). The clonotype comes from a woman aged 40-49 years who had recovered from COVID-19. The V and J genes are TRBV2 and TRBJ1-3, with D unresolved. Here the CDR3 DNA reads TGTGCCAGCAGCTCACCCCAGTTGAGTCCAGGCACCATATATTTT. As protein: CASSSPQLSPGTIYF.